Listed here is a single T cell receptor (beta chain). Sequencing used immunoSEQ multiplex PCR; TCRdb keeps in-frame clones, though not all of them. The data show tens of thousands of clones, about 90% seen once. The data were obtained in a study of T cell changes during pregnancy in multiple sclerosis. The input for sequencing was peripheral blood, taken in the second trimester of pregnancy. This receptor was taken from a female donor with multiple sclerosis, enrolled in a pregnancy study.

CDR3 sequence (DNA): TGTGCCAGTAGTCCCCCCCCCTTCACAGGGACAATCGCGATGAACACTGAAGCTTTCTTT. Amino acids: CASSPPPFTGTIAMNTEAFF. The chain employs TRBV19 and TRBJ1-1, with D perhaps matching TRBD1 (6 bases). In germline, CDR1 is LNHDA, CDR2 SQIVND (reference sequence). The CDR3 has 20 residues. Trimming pared 5 bases from V and 0 bases from J, leaving 28 bases between.